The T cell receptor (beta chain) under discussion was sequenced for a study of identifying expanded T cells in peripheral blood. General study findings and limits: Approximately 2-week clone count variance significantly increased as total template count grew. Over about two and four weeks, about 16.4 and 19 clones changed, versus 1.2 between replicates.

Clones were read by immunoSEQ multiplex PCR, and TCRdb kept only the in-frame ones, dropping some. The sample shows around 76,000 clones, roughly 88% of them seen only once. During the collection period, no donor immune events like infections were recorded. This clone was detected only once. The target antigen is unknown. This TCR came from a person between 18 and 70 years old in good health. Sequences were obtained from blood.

CDR3 sequence (DNA): TGTGCCAGCTCAGGACCCGGGATCTACACAGATACGCAGTATTTT. This gives the protein CASSGPGIYTDTQYF. V usage is TRBV18 and J usage is TRBJ2-3, with a weak D call TRBD2 (5 bases). V was shortened by 5 bases and J by 2 bases, with 14 bases between the two germline ends. The CDR3 extends over 15 amino acids. CDR1 KGHSH and CDR2 LQKENI come from the germline V gene. Using reference TRBV18 and TRBJ2-3 for the parts outside the CDR3, the full variable domain is NAGVMQNPRHLVRRRGQEARLRCSPMKGHSHVYWYRQLPEEGLKFMVYLQKENIIDESGMPKERFSAEFPKEGPSILRIQQVVRGDSAAYFCASSGPGIYTDTQYFGPGTRLTVL.